The 25 T cell receptor beta chains given below trace back to one sample, sequenced in a study of blood T cell repertoires in COVID-19. Data came from immunoSEQ multiplex PCR; TCRdb stores just in-frame clones and leaves some out. This sample yields 300,000 to 400,000 clones, of which 86% are seen a single time; about 7.6% belongs to the top ten. The sequencing sample was made of peripheral blood. These receptors were taken from an older woman with COVID-19, enrolled during active disease.

In this sample, this clone turned up a few times. The chain carries TRBV18 and TRBJ1-1; 7 nucleotides align to TRBD1. The CDR3 is made up of 14 amino acids. The trim removed 6 bases at V and 1 base at J, leaving 5 bases unmatched. Germline V lookup: CDR1 KGHSH, CDR2 LQKENI. DNA of the CDR3: TGTGCCAGCTCCAGGGGGACGGGGAACACTGAAGCTTTCTTT. Its translation is CASSRGTGNTEAFF.

V and J are TRBV5-4 and TRBJ2-1, with TRBD1 as a possible D gene (6 bases). The V gene lost 2 bases and the J gene lost 1 base, with 10 bases spanning the gap. The germline CDR1 and CDR2 sequences are SGHNT and YYREEE (reference sequence). The CDR3 extends over 15 amino acids. The CDR3 spells CASSFTTGSYNEQFF. The CDR3 DNA follows: TGTGCCAGCAGCTTTACAACAGGGTCCTACAATGAGCAGTTCTTC.

V gene TRBV12-3 or TRBV12-4 combines with J gene TRBJ2-7; D is perhaps TRBD1 (5 bases). CDR3 length equals 12 residues. V was pared by 6 bases and J by 3 bases, with 9 bases between. DNA of the CDR3: TGTGCCAGCAGCCAGGGTAGCTACGAGCAGTACTTC. Translated: CASSQGSYEQYF.

V gene TRBV4-1 combines with J gene TRBJ2-3, with 10 bases matching TRBD1. CDR3 size: 14 residues. CDR1 and CDR2 from the germline V gene are MGHRA and YSYEKL. The V gene end was trimmed by 2 bases and the J gene end by 6 bases; junction bases not matched to a gene: 2. CDR3: CASSQRTGGDTQYF. For the CDR3, the DNA is TGCGCCAGCAGCCAACGGACAGGGGGGGATACGCAGTATTTT.

This clone was picked up one time. The chain recombines TRBV6-5 with TRBJ2-5; perhaps TRBD1 as D (7 bases). The CDR3 covers 16 residues. Trimming stripped 2 bases from V and 1 base from J, with 14 bases between. Germline CDR1 reads MNHEY; CDR2 reads SVGAGI. The CDR3 sequence: CASSYPAGQPQETQYF. The CDR3 DNA reads as TGTGCCAGCAGTTACCCCGCGGGACAGCCCCAAGAGACCCAGTACTTC.

This clone was found a few times. The genes are TRBV7-3 and TRBJ1-1, with D tentatively TRBD1 (6 bases). CDR1 and CDR2 from the germline V gene are SGHTA and FQGTGA. V lost 3 bases to trimming and J lost 0 bases, with 14 bases between them. This CDR3 spans 16 amino acids. The CDR3 DNA is TGTGCCAGCAGCTTCACAGGGCCACAAATGAACACTGAAGCTTTCTTT. It yields the protein CASSFTGPQMNTEAFF.

The chain couples TRBV9 to TRBJ2-5, with D possibly matching TRBD2 (6 bases). Germline V gene lookup returns CDR1 SGDLS and CDR2 YYNGEE. With 3 bases removed from V and 5 bases from J, the gap between germline ends came to 11 bases. CDR3 size: 13 residues. CDR3 nucleotide sequence: TGTGCCAGCAGCGGGGGACTGTTGGAGACCCAGTACTTC. It is translated as CASSGGLLETQYF.

V gene TRBV7-8 combines with J gene TRBJ1-2; the D gene is possibly TRBD1 (5 bases). Germline-derived CDR1 and CDR2 are SGHVS and FQNEAQ. V gave up 1 base and J gave up 4 bases, with 10 bases separating them. CDR3 length equals 14 residues. The CDR3 reads CASSLGQGFYGYTF. DNA of the CDR3: TGTGCCAGCAGCTTAGGGCAGGGATTCTATGGCTACACCTTC.

As DNA, the CDR3 is TGTGCCAGCAGGCTGGCAGGGGGCATGGGAATCGGCGGGGAGCTGTTTTTT. Its translation is CASRLAGGMGIGGELFF. The chain combines TRBV4-2 with TRBJ2-2; 8 bases align to TRBD1. Germline CDR1 reads LGHNA; CDR2 reads YNFKEQ. V trimming: 6 bases; J trimming: 7 bases; junction bases outside the gene matches: 16. The CDR3 is made up of 17 amino acids.

The V and J genes are TRBV19 and TRBJ1-5, with TRBD1 as a possible D gene (6 bases). The CDR3 is 17 residues long. Trimming stripped 10 bases from V and 0 bases from J, with 22 bases between. In germline, CDR1 is LNHDA, CDR2 SQIVND (reference sequence). The CDR3 region has the DNA TGTGCCACCACTCCCTTTCGCGGACAGCTTAGCAATCAGCCCCAGCATTTT. This encodes CATTPFRGQLSNQPQHF.

The chain carries TRBV11-2 and TRBJ1-6; TRBD1 matches 8 bases. V shed 4 bases and J 9 bases; nucleotides not matched to a gene: 8. CDR1 and CDR2 (germline): SGHAT, FQNNGV. This CDR3 is built from 15 residues. CDR3 sequence reads: CASSSPGQGGSPLHF. CDR3 nucleotide sequence: TGTGCCAGCAGCTCTCCTGGACAGGGAGGTTCACCCCTCCACTTT.

This rearrangement joins TRBV5-4 to TRBJ1-1; D is possibly TRBD1 (5 bases). The V and J ends lost 0 bases and 2 bases respectively, with 8 bases between them. Per germline, CDR1 SGHNT and CDR2 YYREEE (reference sequence). This CDR3 is built from 14 residues. In DNA, the CDR3 is TGTGCCAGCAGCTTGGGACAGCAAAACACTGAAGCTTTCTTT. Its protein product is CASSLGQQNTEAFF. The full variable domain, with the rest looked up from reference TRBV5-4 and TRBJ1-1, is ETGVTQSPTHLIKTRGQQVTLRCSSQSGHNTVSWYQQALGQGPQFIFQYYREEENGRGNFPPRFSGLQFPNYSSELNVNALELDDSALYLCASSLGQQNTEAFFGQGTRLTVV.

This chain links TRBV3-1 (or the pseudogene TRBV3-2) with TRBJ2-7; D uncertain. Germline values: CDR1 LGHDT, CDR2 YNNKEL (reference sequence). The CDR3 length is 15 residues. Trimming removed 4 bases from V and 0 bases from J, with 13 bases in between. The chain's CDR3 is CASSRVGWSSYEQYF. The DNA of the CDR3 is TGTGCCAGCAGCCGCGTTGGGTGGAGCTCCTACGAGCAGTACTTC.

This clone was picked up one time. The chain recombines TRBV5-1 with TRBJ1-1; D is perhaps TRBD1 (5 bases). The V and J ends lost 0 bases and 0 bases respectively, with 15 bases between them. Germline V gene data show CDR1 as SGHRS and CDR2 as YFSETQ. This CDR3 is 17 amino acids long. CDR3 sequence (DNA): TGCGCCAGCAGCTTGGCCGCCAGGGCAGAGATGAACACTGAAGCTTTCTTT. Its protein is CASSLAARAEMNTEAFF.

The chain couples TRBV7-2 to TRBJ1-1, with TRBD1 matching 8 bases. CDR1 is SGHTA, CDR2 FQGNSA, per germline. This CDR3 spans 15 amino acids. The V and J ends lost 5 bases and 5 bases, in that order; junction bases with no gene match: 10. The CDR3 loop is CASSIRQGAATEAFF. CDR3 in DNA: TGTGCCAGCAGCATACGTCAGGGGGCAGCGACTGAAGCTTTCTTT.

The V gene is TRBV19, the J gene TRBJ1-5, with D hard to call. Per germline, CDR1 LNHDA and CDR2 SQIVND (reference sequence). This CDR3 comprises 14 residues. The V and J ends lost 1 base and 3 bases respectively, with 7 bases between them. CDR3 sequence: CASSIAGFNQPQHF. CDR3 DNA sequence: TGTGCCAGTAGTATAGCAGGATTCAATCAGCCCCAGCATTTT.

The V call is TRBV5-1, the J call TRBJ2-2; 7 bases match TRBD1. V dropped 1 base and J dropped 1; count of bases not matched to a gene: 4. There are 16 residues in the CDR3. Germline CDR1 and CDR2: SGHRS and YFSETQ. CDR3 sequence: CASSLRGQVNTGELFF. The CDR3 coding sequence is TGCGCCAGCAGCTTGCGCGGACAGGTGAACACCGGGGAGCTGTTTTTT.

This clone was seen a single time. The V call is TRBV12-3 or TRBV12-4, the J call TRBJ1-2; tentative D call: TRBD1 (5 bases). V lost 6 bases and J lost 6, with 14 bases in between. The CDR3 contains 13 residues. CDR3 region: CASRERPGDGYTF. The CDR3 DNA reads as TGTGCCAGCAGGGAACGCCCGGGGGATGGCTACACCTTC.

The CDR3 loop reads CASSSDYRQTQYF. The CDR3 nucleotides are TGTGCCAGCAGCTCAGACTACCGACAGACCCAGTACTTC. The chain carries TRBV7-9 and TRBJ2-5; tentatively, D is TRBD2 (5 bases). The CDR3 runs to 13 residues. The germline gives CDR1 SEHNR, CDR2 FQNEAQ (reference sequence). V lost 4 bases and J 6 bases, leaving 12 bases between the germline ends.

This chain joins TRBV4-1 and TRBJ2-2, with TRBD2 as a possible D gene (5 bases). Germline CDR1 is MGHRA and CDR2 is YSYEKL. V was trimmed by 0 bases and J by 6 bases, leaving 11 bases between them. The CDR3 length is 15 residues. The CDR3 DNA follows: TGCGCCAGCAGCCAAGATGCCACGGGGTCCGGGGAGCTGTTTTTT. Its translation is CASSQDATGSGELFF.

A single count supports this clone. The J gene is TRBJ2-7, the V gene TRBV5-1, with D maybe TRBD1 (6 bases). Germline lookup yields CDR1 SGHRS and CDR2 YFSETQ. This CDR3 is 14 amino acids long. Trimming removed 0 bases at V and 3 bases at J, with 10 bases between. CDR3 in DNA: TGCGCCAGCAGCTTGGAACAGGGCCGCTACGAGCAGTACTTC. It is translated as CASSLEQGRYEQYF.

This chain links TRBV9 with TRBJ1-1; 10 positions match TRBD1. V lost 0 bases to trimming and J lost 0 bases; unmatched junction nucleotides: 11. Germline lookup yields CDR1 SGDLS and CDR2 YYNGEE. The CDR3 consists of 19 residues. The CDR3 region has the DNA TGTGCCAGCAGCGTAGAGGGTGCCGGGACAGGGGCCTTGAACACTGAAGCTTTCTTT. It translates to CASSVEGAGTGALNTEAFF.

The chain combines TRBV29-1 with TRBJ2-7; a possible D gene is TRBD1 (5 bases). The CDR3 contains 14 residues. The germline CDR1 and CDR2 sequences are SQVTM and ANQGSEA. The ends were cut back, 6 bases at V and 6 bases at J, with 21 bases in the middle. The CDR3 is CSVRTPRFKVEQYF. DNA for the CDR3: TGCAGCGTGAGGACACCCAGGTTTAAGGTCGAGCAGTACTTC.

A single count supports this clone. The V and J genes are TRBV19 and TRBJ1-5; possibly TRBD1 for D (5 bases). The V gene's germline CDR1 is LNHDA and CDR2 SQIVND (reference sequence). The CDR3 sequence is 14 residues long. V lost 3 bases to trimming and J lost 3 bases, with 9 bases between them. In nucleotides, the CDR3 is TGTGCCAGTAGTATGGGGCGGAACAATCAGCCCCAGCATTTT. Translated: CASSMGRNNQPQHF.

The V and J genes are TRBV27 and TRBJ1-2, with 7 nucleotides matching TRBD1. The germline gives CDR1 MNHEY, CDR2 SMNVEV (reference sequence). J lost 6 bases, V lost 0 bases, and 10 bases had no gene match. This CDR3 spans 16 amino acids. The CDR3 spells CASSLSETGRTDGYTF. DNA of the CDR3: TGTGCCAGCAGTTTATCGGAGACAGGGAGGACGGATGGCTACACCTTC.